This T cell receptor beta chain was documented in a study of cytomegalovirus exposure and HLA in healthy donors. Across the whole study: A preliminary data release comprised roughly 80 million unique TCRs obtained from HLA-typed donors.

Amplification used 60 Vbeta primers and 13 Jbeta primers. The data were produced by immunoSEQ multiplex PCR, yet TCRdb's version contains in-frame clones alone and is incomplete. The sample includes 120,000 or so clones, about three quarters of them seen just once. The CDR3 contains 20 residues. Trimming took off 0 bases at V and 5 bases at J, with 29 bases between the two ends. CDR1 and CDR2 (germline): MNHNS, SASEGT. The V gene is TRBV6-1, the J gene TRBJ2-7; D perhaps matches TRBD2 (5 bases). This receptor was identified in a man aged 25 to 40 in good health and CMV-seronegative. Material for sequencing was PBMCs. Written as DNA, the CDR3 is TGTGCCAGCAGTGAAGCATTTTTTTTACGGGGTCCAACGTCGATGGACGAGCAGTACTTC. It yields the protein CASSEAFFLRGPTSMDEQYF.